This section outlines one T cell receptor (beta chain) sequence together with its context. Participant-reported clinical history was the basis for cohort assignment. The data derive from a study of blood T cell repertoires in COVID-19. Sequencing was performed with immunoSEQ multiplex PCR; in TCRdb, only in-frame clones are kept and a portion is missing. Here the sample spans 250,000 to 300,000 clones, around 80% being singletons. Germline V lookup: CDR1 SGHTS, CDR2 YDEGEE. The CDR3 spans 14 residues. V shed 1 base and J shed 0 bases, with 8 bases lying between them. This chain connects TRBV5-8 to TRBJ2-7; possible D gene TRBD2, 6 bases. This clonotype originated in a young man with acute COVID-19. The source material was PBMCs or T cells enriched from blood (not recorded which). Written as DNA, the CDR3 is TGTGCCAGCAGCTTGCTCGGGAGCTCCTACGAGCAGTACGTC. Its protein product is CASSLLGSSYEQYV.